These 3 T cell receptor beta chains came from one sample sequenced in a study of T cells in Graves' hyperthyroidism and ophthalmopathy. The investigators amplified TCR beta CDR3 regions from RNA transcripts. First-round RT-PCR of the TCR CDR3 relied on the HTBI primer set. TCRdb reprocessed the multiplex PCR reads via MiXCR and lists one record per CDR3 protein. The sample has 300,000 to 350,000 distinct CDR3 sequences; about 20% are singletons. Sequenced sample: blood. These receptors were collected from a woman aged 45-60 years with Graves' hyperthyroidism.

Ten or more counts support this clonotype. The V call is TRBV20-1, the J call TRBJ1-1; D is uncertain. The CDR3 spans 13 residues. The germline CDR1 and CDR2 sequences are DFQATT and SNEGSKA (reference sequence). V gave up 3 bases and J gave up 3 bases, with 11 bases separating them. The CDR3 bases are TGCAGTGCTAGCCCCTTGGGCGACACTGAAGCTTTCTTT. It yields the protein CSASPLGDTEAFF.

A few counts support this clonotype. The rearrangement uses TRBV4-2 and TRBJ2-1, with 9 positions matching TRBD2. Germline lookup yields CDR1 LGHNA and CDR2 YNFKEQ. The CDR3 loop spans 13 amino acids. The V segment lost 4 bases and the J segment 8 bases; nucleotides outside the gene matches: 3. The CDR3 sequence: CASSLSGRDEQFF. CDR3 bases: TGTGCCAGCAGCCTTAGCGGGAGAGATGAGCAGTTCTTC.

This clonotype was seen a single time. A much bigger clone sits one base away, suggesting this may be a read error. Since the CDR3 does not end with the conserved phenylalanine or tryptophan, this likely comes from a read error. The V gene is TRBV6-2 or TRBV6-3, the J gene TRBJ2-5, with TRBD2 matching 11 bases. Germline loops: CDR1 MNHEY, CDR2 SVGEGT. The CDR3 length is 16 residues. V lost 6 bases and J lost 2; bases outside the gene matches: 8. For the CDR3, the DNA is TGTGCCAGCAGGCTAGGACTAGCGGGTGGGCAAGAGACCCAGTACTCC. Translated: CASRLGLAGGQETQYS.